Listed below are T cell receptor beta chains from one sample, sequenced in a study of identical twins. TCRdb re-called the 5' RACE reads through MiXCR, storing one row per CDR3 protein. The sample holds 400,000 to 550,000 distinct CDR3 sequences, roughly 21% seen once. The same data also contributed to another study, on T cells expressing NK-cell markers.

Sequences were obtained from CD4+ T cells sorted from blood. All receptors come from a woman between 18 and 29 years old in good health. CDR3s include the opening cysteine and the closing phenylalanine or tryptophan. The D gene is left open where the match is weak. Clone size is not always given. Where it is, it says once, few, many or a class for expanded clones.

TRBV6-1	many	TRBD2	TRBJ2-2	TGTGCCAGCAGAGCGGGGGGTGGCACCGGGGAGCTGTTTTTT	CASRAGGGTGELFF
TRBV10-3	-	TRBD1	TRBJ2-5	TGTGCCATCAGTGCGCCGGACAGGGGAGAGACCCAGTACTTC	CAISAPDRGETQYF
TRBV3-1	-	-	TRBJ2-3	TGTGCCAGCAGCCAAGAGTGGGCGGGAGATACGCAGTATTTT	CASSQEWAGDTQYF
TRBV12-5	-	-	TRBJ1-1	TGTGCTAGTGGTTTGGTAACTGAAGCTTTCTTT	CASGLVTEAFF
TRBV20-1	-	TRBD2	TRBJ2-1	TGCAGTGCCCTGGGGAGCGGGGGGCACAATGAGCAGTTCTTC	CSALGSGGHNEQFF
TRBV10-3	few	TRBD1	TRBJ1-4	TGTGCCACACAGGGGTCTAATGAAAAACTGTTTTTT	CATQGSNEKLFF
TRBV4-3	many	TRBD2	TRBJ2-1	TGCGCCAGCAGCCAGGGGCATCTAGCGGGAGCCCACAATGAGCAGTTCTTC	CASSQGHLAGAHNEQFF
TRBV29-1	few	-	TRBJ2-3	TGCAGCGTTTCGTATACAGATACGCAGTATTTT	CSVSYTDTQYF
TRBV9	-	-	TRBJ1-4	TGTGCCAGCAGCGTAGGGCCAGCAACTAATGAAAAACTGTTTTTT	CASSVGPATNEKLFF
TRBV7-9	-	-	TRBJ2-2	TGTGCCAGCAGCTTTTCGGATAGGAGTAACGGGGAGCTGTTTTTT	CASSFSDRSNGELFF
TRBV20-1	-	TRBD1	TRBJ1-4	TGCAGTGCTTCGAGGACAGGGCGGGAAAAACTGTTTTTT	CSASRTGREKLFF
TRBV5-6	many	-	TRBJ2-7	TGTGCCAGCAGCTTGGGAGGGGACTCCTACGAGCAGTACTTC	CASSLGGDSYEQYF
TRBV3-1	-	TRBD1	TRBJ1-1	TGTGCCAGCAGCCTGCTTGGACAGGGCTATACTGAAGCTTTCTTT	CASSLLGQGYTEAFF
TRBV4-1	-	-	TRBJ1-5	TGCGCCAGCAGCCAAGTACAGCTCAATCAGCCCCAGCATTTT	CASSQVQLNQPQHF
TRBV29-1	-	-	TRBJ2-3	TGCAGCGTTGAAGACCTCTATGGGGATACGCAGTATTTT	CSVEDLYGDTQYF
TRBV29-1	few	TRBD1	TRBJ1-5	TGCAGCGTAGCGACGGGACAGGGTTATCAGCCCCAGCATTTT	CSVATGQGYQPQHF
TRBV20-1	many	-	TRBJ1-2	TGCAGTGCTAATACTGGGGGGTTGGACTATGGCTACACCTTC	CSANTGGLDYGYTF
TRBV20-1	-	-	TRBJ2-5	TGCAGTGCTAGGATCCCCCGCTGGGAAGAGACCCAGTACTTC	CSARIPRWEETQYF
TRBV12-3/TRBV12-4	few	TRBD1	TRBJ1-4	TGTGCCAGCAGTGCGGGACAGGGTTATGAAAAACTGTTTTTT	CASSAGQGYEKLFF
TRBV12-3/TRBV12-4	-	TRBD1	TRBJ1-2	TGTGCCAGCAGTTTTCAGGGGGTCTATGGCTACACCTTC	CASSFQGVYGYTF
TRBV20-1	few	TRBD1	TRBJ2-1	TGCAGTGCTCAAACAGGGGGAGGAGGCTACAATGAGCAGTTCTTC	CSAQTGGGGYNEQFF
TRBV10-2	-	-	TRBJ2-4	TGCGCCAGCAGTCACACCGAAAGACAGATCCTAGCCAAAAACATTCAGTACTTC	CASSHTERQILAKNIQYF
TRBV20-1	few	-	TRBJ2-7	TGCAGTGCTCGGGACCCGTGGACTGACGAGCAGTACTTC	CSARDPWTDEQYF
TRBV3-1	few	-	TRBJ1-6	TGTGCCAGCAGCCAAGGGGGGGATAATTCACCCCTCCACTTT	CASSQGGDNSPLHF
TRBV20-1	-	-	TRBJ1-3	TGCAGTGCTATAAGCGGAGCTGGAAACACCATATATTTT	CSAISGAGNTIYF
TRBV28	-	-	TRBJ1-5	TGTGCCAGCAGTTCTCCGTCAGACTACAATCAGCCCCAGCATTTT	CASSSPSDYNQPQHF
TRBV28	-	-	TRBJ1-1	TGTGCCAGCAGCATATTAAGTGACCTGGCGAACACTGAAGCTTTCTTT	CASSILSDLANTEAFF
TRBV12-3/TRBV12-4	-	-	TRBJ1-5	TGTGCCAGCAGGCCCGGGACGTCTCAGCCCCAGCATTTT	CASRPGTSQPQHF
TRBV12-3/TRBV12-4	-	-	TRBJ2-3	TGTGCCAGCGGGTTTACAGATACGCAGTATTTT	CASGFTDTQYF
TRBV20-1	-	TRBD2	TRBJ2-3	TGCAGTGCCAGGGTGACTAGCGGGAGGCCAGATACGCAGTATTTT	CSARVTSGRPDTQYF
TRBV12-3/TRBV12-4	-	-	TRBJ2-5	TGTGCCAGCAGTTCACACCCCTGGGGGAGAACCCTCCAAGAGACCCAGTACTTC	CASSSHPWGRTLQETQYF
TRBV7-2	many	-	TRBJ1-2	TGTGCCAGCAGCTTATCCCCGAAGGATGGCTACACCTTC	CASSLSPKDGYTF
TRBV20-1	-	-	TRBJ2-3	TGCAGTGCTAGGGACAGCGGAAGTTTAGATACGCAGTATTTT	CSARDSGSLDTQYF
TRBV12-3/TRBV12-4	-	TRBD2	TRBJ2-1	TGTGCCAGCGGAAAAGCGGGAGCTGGGGGGCGGGAGCAGTTCTTC	CASGKAGAGGREQFF
TRBV4-2	-	TRBD1	TRBJ1-5	TGTGCCAGCAGCCAGGGCGGTGGGACAGGGGGGCAGCCCCAGCATTTT	CASSQGGGTGGQPQHF
TRBV7-9	few	TRBD2	TRBJ2-1	TGTGCCAGCAGCACCCCCGGACTAGCGGGACATGAGCAGTTCTTC	CASSTPGLAGHEQFF
TRBV4-1	few	-	TRBJ2-7	TGCGCCAGCAGCCAAGTGGTCTTGCCCGCCTACGAGCAGTACTTC	CASSQVVLPAYEQYF
TRBV10-3	-	-	TRBJ1-1	TGTGCCAGCGGTGGTTCGGTCGCAGCTTTCTTT	CASGGSVAAFF
TRBV12-3/TRBV12-4	many	-	TRBJ2-2	TGTGCCAGCAGTTTGGCAAGGAACACCGGGGAGCTGTTTTTT	CASSLARNTGELFF
TRBV7-2	-	TRBD2	TRBJ2-7	TGTGCCAGCAGCCGCCTTAGCGGGCGCACCTACGAGCAGTACTTC	CASSRLSGRTYEQYF
TRBV7-2	-	-	TRBJ2-7	TGTGCCAGCAGCTTATCAGAAATCTCTTTCTACGAGCAGTACTTC	CASSLSEISFYEQYF
TRBV6-5	few	-	TRBJ2-1	TGTGCCAGCAGTTACTCGAGGCCCCCTCTAAACAATGAGCAGTTCTTC	CASSYSRPPLNNEQFF
TRBV20-1	-	TRBD2	TRBJ2-7	TGCAGTGCTAGAGTCCCGGGAGGGCACTACGAGCAGTACTTC	CSARVPGGHYEQYF
TRBV18	many	TRBD2	TRBJ2-5	TGTGCCAGCTCACTGGGACTAGCGGGGCCCTACCAAGAGACCCAGTACTTC	CASSLGLAGPYQETQYF
TRBV18	once	TRBD1	TRBJ2-5	TGTGCCAGCTCCCAGGGACAGAAAGAGACCCAGTACTTC	CASSQGQKETQYF
TRBV7-6	-	TRBD1	TRBJ2-7	TGTGCCAGCAGCGGACAGGATATTGAGCAGTACTTC	CASSGQDIEQYF
TRBV20-1	-	TRBD1	TRBJ1-2	TGCAGTGCTAGAGATCGGGTTGACAGGGAGGGTGGCTACACCTTC	CSARDRVDREGGYTF
TRBV5-1	many	-	TRBJ2-1	TGCGCCAGCAGCTTGGCCGTCGCGGGGGCGTACAATGAGCAGTTCTTC	CASSLAVAGAYNEQFF
TRBV20-1	many	-	TRBJ2-7	TGCAGTGGAGGCGGACTGACCTACGAGCAGTACTTC	CSGGGLTYEQYF
TRBV12-3/TRBV12-4	-	TRBD1	TRBJ2-2	TGTGCCAGCAGTCTTAGACAGGGACGTCAAGCACAACGGACCGGGGAGCTGTTTTTT	CASSLRQGRQAQRTGELFF
TRBV7-9	-	TRBD2	TRBJ2-1	TGTGCCAGCAGCTTTGGGACTAGGGGGATATACAATGAGCAGTTCTTC	CASSFGTRGIYNEQFF
TRBV2	few	-	TRBJ1-1	TGTGCCAGCAGTGAGAGGGTTTGGAACACTGAAGCTTTCTTT	CASSERVWNTEAFF
TRBV20-1	few	-	TRBJ2-2	TGCAGTGCTAGAGTCTTGGGTGGGAGCACCGGGGAGCTGTTTTTT	CSARVLGGSTGELFF
TRBV28	few	TRBD2	TRBJ2-1	TGTGCCAGCAGTTCAGCGGGAGGGACTCACAATGAGCAGTTCTTC	CASSSAGGTHNEQFF
TRBV20-1	few	TRBD2	TRBJ2-7	TGCAGTGCTAGAGGGGGAGGGCCTGGTGAGCAGTACTTC	CSARGGGPGEQYF
TRBV20-1	few	TRBD2	TRBJ2-7	TGCAGTGCTAGACGCCCTACTAGCGGGAGGAGGTACGAGCAGTACTTC	CSARRPTSGRRYEQYF
TRBV20-1	-	-	TRBJ2-7	TGCAGTGCTAAGGCCGGGACTCTCTACGAGCAGTACTTC	CSAKAGTLYEQYF
TRBV12-3/TRBV12-4	many	-	TRBJ1-5	TGTGCCAGCAGTTTGACATTCGGCGACCAGCCCCAGCATTTT	CASSLTFGDQPQHF
TRBV7-2	-	-	TRBJ1-5	TGTGCCAGCAGCCCCATCCACTCGACATGGAGGGGTCAGCCCCAGCATTTT	CASSPIHSTWRGQPQHF
TRBV7-2	few	-	TRBJ2-3	TGTGCCAGCAGCTTAGAAAGGTTCACAGATACGCAGTATTTT	CASSLERFTDTQYF